The rows below give T cell receptor beta chains drawn from one sample of a study of blood T cell repertoires in COVID-19. Only in-frame clones appear in the TCRdb table, and some are missing; sequencing was by immunoSEQ multiplex PCR. The repertoire holds around 97,000 clones, with over 75% as singletons. What was sequenced was peripheral blood. These receptors were taken from a human donor in a cohort sampled during active COVID-19. CDR3s leave out the opening cysteine and the closing phenylalanine or tryptophan. The order of the fields is V gene, CDR3 protein.

TRBV6-2/TRBV6-3	ASSYVRPGIYEQY
TRBV7-6	ASSLARSGREEETQY
TRBV5-1	ASTLSGGGETQY
TRBV19	ASSPRDTEAF
TRBV7-8	ASSLDGATNEKLF
TRBV7-6	ASSLREGGNPLSSYEQY
TRBV10-3	AISERWTGEGIQY
TRBV7-2	ASTYREGGGYT
TRBV10-1	ASSSSGTYEQY
TRBV21-1	ASSAWDTDYEQY
TRBV3-1/TRBV3-2	ASSRSPGQGAFGETQY
TRBV7-9	ASSLSLAGGHLSYEQY
TRBV5-1	ASSVGQGAGQPQH
TRBV7-9	ASSLRGRGSGANVLT
TRBV11-2	ASRRQSNTGELF
TRBV28	ASSSGSGGTGELF
TRBV5-8	ASSLVRETQY
TRBV5-1	ASSPTSGSKNEQY
TRBV5-6	ASSPGRLGTDTQY
TRBV2	ASAFSRSGYT
TRBV5-1	ASSDSRGGSTDTQY
TRBV3-1/TRBV3-2	ASSVKSSFHNEQF
TRBV28	AIGGSRNSGANVLT
TRBV20-1	SAPVGNTIY
TRBV5-4	AAKREGGTGLDTQY
TRBV3-1/TRBV3-2	ASSQAQTGNTIY
TRBV2	ASKDTPHNSPLH
TRBV4-3	ASSLGRGSSTDTQY
TRBV3-1/TRBV3-2	ASRKGAGGYYEQY
TRBV5-5	ASSLEIATYNEQF
TRBV7-9	ASSSSSGRDEQF
TRBV13	ASSLPSRDTQY
TRBV5-6	ASSLPADRSLH
TRBV10-3	ATQLGKEQF
TRBV3-1/TRBV3-2	ASRPSGALTGELF
TRBV5-6	ASSRPRDSLTGELF
TRBV5-1	ASSYGALAGTDTQY
TRBV18	ASSRAAQETQY
TRBV5-1	ASSLIAGAQGTEAF
TRBV27	ASTPLSGRQQDTQY
TRBV13	ASSFKQQVFGNTIY
TRBV5-1	ASSLETSGLRTQY
TRBV10-3	AISLLAETQY
TRBV7-8	ASSLKTSGANTDTQY
TRBV9	ASSGRDRNKY
TRBV4-2	ASSQIAGAGNEQF
TRBV3-1/TRBV3-2	ASSYVCRLAGALYEQY
TRBV6-2/TRBV6-3	ASSYEVQETQY
TRBV6-2/TRBV6-3	ASSPGTSVNYGYT
TRBV5-4	ASSLQGVGGELF
TRBV10-1	ASGGLLACTDTQY